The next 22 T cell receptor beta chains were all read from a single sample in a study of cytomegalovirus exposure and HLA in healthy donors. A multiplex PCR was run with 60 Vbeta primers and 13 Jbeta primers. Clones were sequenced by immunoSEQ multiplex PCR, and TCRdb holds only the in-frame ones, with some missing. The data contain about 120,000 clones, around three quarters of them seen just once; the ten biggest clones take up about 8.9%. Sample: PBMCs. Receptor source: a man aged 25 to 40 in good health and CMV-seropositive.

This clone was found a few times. CDR3 coding DNA: TGTGCCAGCAGCTTTTTCGGGACAGGGCACACTGAAGCTTTCTTT. It yields the protein CASSFFGTGHTEAFF. The V and J genes are TRBV5-8 and TRBJ1-1, with 9 nucleotides matching TRBD1. CDR1 and CDR2 from the germline V gene are SGHTS and YDEGEE. The J segment lost 3 bases and the V segment lost 2 bases, leaving 5 bases of the junction unmatched. This CDR3 is built from 15 residues.

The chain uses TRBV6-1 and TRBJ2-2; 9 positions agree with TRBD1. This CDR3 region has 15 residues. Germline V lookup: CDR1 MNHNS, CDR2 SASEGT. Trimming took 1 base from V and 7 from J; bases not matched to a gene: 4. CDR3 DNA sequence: TGTGCCAGCAGTGAAGTCGGGACAGGGTTCGGGGAGCTGTTTTTT. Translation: CASSEVGTGFGELFF.

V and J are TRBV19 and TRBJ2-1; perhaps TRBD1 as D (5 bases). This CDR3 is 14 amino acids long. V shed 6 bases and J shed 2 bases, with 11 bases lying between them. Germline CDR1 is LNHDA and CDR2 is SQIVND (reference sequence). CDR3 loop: CASRRQYTYNEQFF. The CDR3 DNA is TGTGCCAGTAGACGACAGTACACCTACAATGAGCAGTTCTTC.

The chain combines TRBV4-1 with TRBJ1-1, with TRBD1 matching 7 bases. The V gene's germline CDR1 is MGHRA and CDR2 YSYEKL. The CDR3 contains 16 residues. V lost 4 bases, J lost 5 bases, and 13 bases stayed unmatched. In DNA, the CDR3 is TGCGCCAGCAGCCTCCATCCTGAGGGGGCACGTACTGAAGCTTTCTTT. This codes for CASSLHPEGARTEAFF.

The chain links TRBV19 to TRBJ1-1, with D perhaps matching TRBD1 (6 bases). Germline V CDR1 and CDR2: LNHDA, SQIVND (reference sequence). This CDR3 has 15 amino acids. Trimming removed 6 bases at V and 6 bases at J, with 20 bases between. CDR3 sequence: CASRGAGTLLPEAFF. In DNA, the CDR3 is TGTGCCAGTAGGGGGGCCGGGACGCTACTCCCTGAAGCTTTCTTT. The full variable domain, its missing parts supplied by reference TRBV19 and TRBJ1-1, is DGGITQSPKYLFRKEGQNVTLSCEQNLNHDAMYWYRQDPGQGLRLIYYSQIVNDFQKGDIAEGYSVSREKKESFPLTVTSAQKNPTAFYLCASRGAGTLLPEAFFGQGTRLTVV.

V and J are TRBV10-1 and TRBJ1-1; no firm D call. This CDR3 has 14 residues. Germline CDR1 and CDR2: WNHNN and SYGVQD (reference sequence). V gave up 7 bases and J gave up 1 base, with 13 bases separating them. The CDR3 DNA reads TGCGCCAGCACGCGGAGCCTGGGGAACACTGAAGCTTTCTTT. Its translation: CASTRSLGNTEAFF.

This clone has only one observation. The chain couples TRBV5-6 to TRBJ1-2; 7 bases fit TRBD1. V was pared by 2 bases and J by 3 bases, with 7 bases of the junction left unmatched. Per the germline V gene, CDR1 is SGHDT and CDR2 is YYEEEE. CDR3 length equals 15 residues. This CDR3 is CASSLYDRADYGYTF. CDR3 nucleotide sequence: TGTGCCAGCAGCTTATACGACAGGGCGGACTATGGCTACACCTTC. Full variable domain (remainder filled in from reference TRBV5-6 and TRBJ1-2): DAGVTQSPTHLIKTRGQQVTLRCSPKSGHDTVSWYQQALGQGPQFIFQYYEEEERQRGNFPDRFSGHQFPNYSSELNVNALLLGDSALYLCASSLYDRADYGYTFGSGTRLTVV.

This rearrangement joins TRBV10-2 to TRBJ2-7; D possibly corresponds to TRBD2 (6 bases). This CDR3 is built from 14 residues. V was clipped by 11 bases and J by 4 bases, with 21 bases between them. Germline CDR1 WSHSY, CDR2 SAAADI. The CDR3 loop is CAAVTGTGVYEQYF. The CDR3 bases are TGCGCCGCTGTTACCGGGACGGGGGTTTACGAGCAGTACTTC.

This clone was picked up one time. CDR3 sequence reads: CASSILGTNNSPLHF. CDR3 DNA: TGCGCCAGCAGCATTTTAGGAACTAATAATTCACCCCTCCACTTT. The rearrangement uses TRBV5-1 and TRBJ1-6; D ambiguous. The CDR3 runs to 15 residues. Trimming removed 4 bases from V and 5 bases from J, with 13 bases in between. Germline V lookup: CDR1 SGHRS, CDR2 YFSETQ.

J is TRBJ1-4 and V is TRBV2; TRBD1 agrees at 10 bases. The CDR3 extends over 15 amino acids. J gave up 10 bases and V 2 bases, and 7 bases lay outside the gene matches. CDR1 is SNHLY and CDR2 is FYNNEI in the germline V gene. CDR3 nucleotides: TGTGCCAGCAGTGAATACGGACAGGGGGACATAAAACTGTTTTTT. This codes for CASSEYGQGDIKLFF.

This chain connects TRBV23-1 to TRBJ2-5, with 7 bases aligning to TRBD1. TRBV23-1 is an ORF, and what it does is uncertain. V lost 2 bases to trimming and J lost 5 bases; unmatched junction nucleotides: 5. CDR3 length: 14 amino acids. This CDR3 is CASSQHDRDETQYF. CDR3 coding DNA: TGCGCCAGCAGTCAACACGACAGGGATGAGACCCAGTACTTC.

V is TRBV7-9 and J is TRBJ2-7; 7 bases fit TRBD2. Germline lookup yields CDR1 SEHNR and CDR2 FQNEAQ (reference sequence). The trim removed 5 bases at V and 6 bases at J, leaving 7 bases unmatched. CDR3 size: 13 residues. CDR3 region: CASSQRSGGEQYF. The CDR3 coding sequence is TGTGCCAGCAGCCAAAGATCGGGGGGCGAGCAGTACTTC.

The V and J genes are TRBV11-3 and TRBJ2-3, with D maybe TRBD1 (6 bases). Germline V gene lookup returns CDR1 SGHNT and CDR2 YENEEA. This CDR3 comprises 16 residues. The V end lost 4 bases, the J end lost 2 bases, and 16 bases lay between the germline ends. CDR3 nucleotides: TGTGCCAGCAGCTCTGGGACATATTTTAACACAGATACGCAGTATTTT. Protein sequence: CASSSGTYFNTDTQYF.

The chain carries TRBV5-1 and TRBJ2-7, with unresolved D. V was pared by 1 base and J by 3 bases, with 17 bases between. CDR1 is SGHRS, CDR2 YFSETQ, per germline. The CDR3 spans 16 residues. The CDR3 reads CASSLRYSKSIYEQYF. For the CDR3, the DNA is TGCGCCAGCAGCTTGCGGTACTCTAAATCGATCTACGAGCAGTACTTC.

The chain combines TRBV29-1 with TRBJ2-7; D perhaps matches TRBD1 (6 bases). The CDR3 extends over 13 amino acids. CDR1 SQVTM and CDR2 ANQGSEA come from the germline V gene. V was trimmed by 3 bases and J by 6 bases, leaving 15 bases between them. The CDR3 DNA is TGCAGCGTTGAGGCCGTTACAGGGTCCGAGCAGTACTTC. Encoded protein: CSVEAVTGSEQYF.

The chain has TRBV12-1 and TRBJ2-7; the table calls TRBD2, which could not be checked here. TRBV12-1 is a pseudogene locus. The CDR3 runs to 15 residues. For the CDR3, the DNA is TGTGCCAGCAGCTTAGCCGGGACTAGCGCGTACGAGCAGTACTTC. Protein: CASSLAGTSAYEQYF.

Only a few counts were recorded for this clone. DNA for the CDR3: TGTGCCAGCAGCCTTGACGGGACAATTAGCTCCTACGAGCAGTACTTC. The encoded protein is CASSLDGTISSYEQYF. This chain uses TRBV11-2 with TRBJ2-7; D perhaps matches TRBD1 (6 bases). Germline lookup yields CDR1 SGHAT and CDR2 FQNNGV. The CDR3 is made up of 16 amino acids. Between the trimmed V and J ends, which lost 5 bases and 0 bases, there was a span of 17 bases.

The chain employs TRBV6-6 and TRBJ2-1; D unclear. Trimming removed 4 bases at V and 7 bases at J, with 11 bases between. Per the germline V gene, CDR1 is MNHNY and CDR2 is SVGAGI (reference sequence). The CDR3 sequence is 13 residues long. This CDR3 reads CASSSGRFNEQFF. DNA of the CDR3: TGTGCCAGCAGTTCCGGCAGGTTTAATGAGCAGTTCTTC.

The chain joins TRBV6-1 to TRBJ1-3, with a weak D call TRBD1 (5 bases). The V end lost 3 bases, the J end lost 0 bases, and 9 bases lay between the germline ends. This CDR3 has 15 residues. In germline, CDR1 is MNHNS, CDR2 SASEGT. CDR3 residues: CASSDRAYSGNTIYF. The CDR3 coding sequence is TGTGCCAGCAGTGACAGGGCCTACTCTGGAAACACCATATATTTT.

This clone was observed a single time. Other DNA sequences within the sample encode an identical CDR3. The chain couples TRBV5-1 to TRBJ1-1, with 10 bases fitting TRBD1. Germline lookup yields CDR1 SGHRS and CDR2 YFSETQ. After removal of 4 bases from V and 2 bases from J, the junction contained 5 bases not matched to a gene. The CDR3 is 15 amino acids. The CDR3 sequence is CASSKGTGDNTEAFF. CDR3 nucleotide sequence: TGCGCCAGCAGCAAAGGGACAGGGGACAACACTGAAGCTTTCTTT.

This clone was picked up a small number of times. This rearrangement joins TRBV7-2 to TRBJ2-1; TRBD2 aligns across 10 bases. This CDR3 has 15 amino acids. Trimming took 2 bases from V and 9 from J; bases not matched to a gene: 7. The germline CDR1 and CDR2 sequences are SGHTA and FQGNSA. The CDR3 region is CASSLTAGGSTEQFF. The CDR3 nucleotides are TGTGCCAGCAGCTTAACAGCGGGGGGGTCCACTGAGCAGTTCTTC.

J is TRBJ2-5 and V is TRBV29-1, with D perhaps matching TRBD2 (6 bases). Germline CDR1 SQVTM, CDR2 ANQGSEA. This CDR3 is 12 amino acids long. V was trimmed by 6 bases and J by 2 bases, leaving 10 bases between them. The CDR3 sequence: CSVGGSQETQYF. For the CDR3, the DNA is TGCAGCGTGGGGGGATCTCAAGAGACCCAGTACTTC.